A single sample is the source of the 30 T cell receptor beta chains below, sequenced in a study of blood T cell repertoires in COVID-19. Measured with immunoSEQ multiplex PCR; TCRdb has only the in-frame clones, and not every one. Of nearly 350,000 clones in the sample, 80% to 90% were seen once. The sequenced sample was peripheral blood. Every receptor here comes from a man aged 30-40 years with active or convalescent COVID-19.

This rearrangement joins TRBV18 to TRBJ2-7; D gene unclear. V lost 1 base to trimming and J lost 2 bases, with 9 bases between them. Germline CDR1 is KGHSH and CDR2 is LQKENI. The CDR3 has 14 residues. CDR3 nucleotides: TGTGCCAGCTCACCACGCGGCGATACCTACGAGCAGTACTTC. This codes for CASSPRGDTYEQYF.

The CDR3 DNA follows: TGCGCCAGCAGCAAACAGGGACATAGCAATCAGCCCCAGCATTTT. Translating it yields CASSKQGHSNQPQHF. This sequence joins TRBV4-1 and TRBJ1-5, with D possibly matching TRBD1 (6 bases). V gave up 5 bases and J gave up 0 bases, with 11 bases separating them. CDR3 size: 15 residues. Germline V gene sequence: CDR1 MGHRA, CDR2 YSYEKL.

V is TRBV11-1 and J is TRBJ2-1; 7 bases agree with TRBD2. The CDR3 totals 16 residues. Germline V gene data show CDR1 as SGHAT and CDR2 as FQDESV (reference sequence). V lost 1 base to trimming and J lost 1 base; unmatched junction nucleotides: 4. The CDR3 loop reads CASSLGGSGSYNEQFF. The DNA of the CDR3 is TGTGCCAGCAGCTTAGGCGGGAGCGGGTCCTACAATGAGCAGTTCTTC.

This clone was recorded once. In the same sample, other DNA sequences code for this CDR3. The CDR3 protein is CASSFGNYGYTF. CDR3 sequence (DNA): TGTGCCAGCAGTTTCGGTAACTATGGCTACACCTTC. The chain couples TRBV28 to TRBJ1-2, with D uncertain. In germline, CDR1 is MDHEN, CDR2 SYDVKM. The CDR3 totals 12 residues. Between the trimmed V and J ends, which lost 3 bases and 1 base, there was a span of 3 bases.

This chain uses TRBV3-1 (or the pseudogene TRBV3-2) with TRBJ2-6; D unclear. CDR1 is LGHDT and CDR2 is YNNKEL in the germline V gene (reference sequence). Trimming shortened V by 0 bases and J by 0 bases, and 6 bases separated the two germline ends. There are 16 residues in the CDR3. Here the CDR3 DNA reads TGTGCCAGCAGCCAAGAGTGGGCCTCTGGGGCCAACGTCCTGACTTTC. Protein product: CASSQEWASGANVLTF.

The rearrangement uses TRBV3-1 (or the pseudogene TRBV3-2) and TRBJ1-1, with TRBD1 matching over 8 bases. The ends lost 4 bases at V and 4 bases at J; junction bases unmatched: 5. The CDR3 consists of 14 residues. In germline, CDR1 is LGHDT, CDR2 YNNKEL (reference sequence). CDR3 sequence: CASSLGTGITEAFF. CDR3 sequence (DNA): TGTGCCAGCAGCCTGGGGACAGGTATCACTGAAGCTTTCTTT.

This chain uses TRBV7-8 with TRBJ1-5; D may be TRBD1 (6 bases). The length of the CDR3 is 14 residues. V dropped 3 bases and J dropped 6 bases, with 12 bases sitting between them. The germline V gene has CDR1 SGHVS and CDR2 FQNEAQ. The CDR3 nucleotides read TGTGCCAGCAGCTTCGGGGGGGCTGCTCAGCCCCAGCATTTT. It codes for CASSFGGAAQPQHF.

The chain links TRBV5-6 to TRBJ1-5; 9 nucleotides line up with TRBD1. Trimming at V came to 0 bases and at J to 2 bases, leaving 0 bases not matched to a gene. This CDR3 is 15 amino acids long. Per the germline V gene, CDR1 is SGHDT and CDR2 is YYEEEE. The CDR3 here is CASSLGDRGNQPQHF. CDR3 coding DNA: TGTGCCAGCAGCTTGGGGGACAGGGGCAATCAGCCCCAGCATTTT. Together with reference TRBV5-6 and TRBJ1-5, the CDR3 gives the full variable domain: DAGVTQSPTHLIKTRGQQVTLRCSPKSGHDTVSWYQQALGQGPQFIFQYYEEEERQRGNFPDRFSGHQFPNYSSELNVNALLLGDSALYLCASSLGDRGNQPQHFGDGTRLSIL.

The rearrangement links TRBV7-9 to TRBJ2-7; D may be TRBD2 (6 bases). The CDR3 is 15 residues long. The germline V and J ends were trimmed by 1 base and 7 bases, with 17 bases remaining between them. CDR1 and CDR2 from the germline V gene are SEHNR and FQNEAQ (reference sequence). In DNA form, the CDR3 reads TGTGCCAGCAGCTTAGGAACGGGACTCATGGGGGAGCAGTACTTC. As protein: CASSLGTGLMGEQYF.

The gene calls are TRBV27 and TRBJ1-1; TRBD1 agrees at 8 bases. The V gene's germline CDR1 is MNHEY and CDR2 SMNVEV (reference sequence). The CDR3 runs to 14 residues. V gave up 8 bases and J gave up 4 bases; unmatched junction bases: 9. CDR3 region: CASGQGAWGTEAFF. CDR3 DNA sequence: TGTGCCAGCGGCCAGGGGGCATGGGGCACTGAAGCTTTCTTT.

The CDR3 DNA follows: TGCAGCGTTGAAGGGGGGACAGGGAAGTCCGTGCAGTACTTC. Its protein is CSVEGGTGKSVQYF. The V call is TRBV29-1, the J call TRBJ2-7, with 9 bases identical to TRBD1. V shed 1 base, J shed 9 bases, and the junction held 10 bases outside the gene matches. The germline V gene encodes CDR1 SQVTM and CDR2 ANQGSEA. The CDR3 is 14 residues long.

This clone was counted a single time. The V gene is TRBV18, the J gene TRBJ1-1; TRBD1 matches at 7 bases. Trimming at V came to 5 bases and at J to 3 bases, leaving 9 bases not matched to a gene. The CDR3 runs 15 residues. Germline-derived CDR1 and CDR2 are KGHSH and LQKENI. CDR3 bases: TGTGCCAGCTCATTTGGTCCGGGACAGTACACTGAAGCTTTCTTT. It specifies CASSFGPGQYTEAFF.

The chain joins TRBV6-1 to TRBJ2-3, with a weak D call TRBD2 (6 bases). Germline values: CDR1 MNHNS, CDR2 SASEGT. V was pared by 2 bases and J by 0 bases, with 9 bases between. The CDR3 consists of 15 residues. The CDR3 here is CASSERGISTDTQYF. In nucleotides, the CDR3 is TGTGCCAGCAGTGAACGGGGGATAAGCACAGATACGCAGTATTTT.

This chain joins TRBV6-2 or TRBV6-3 and TRBJ2-7; tentative D call: TRBD2 (5 bases). V shed 2 bases and J shed 3 bases, with 11 bases lying between them. CDR1 MNHEY and CDR2 SVGEGT come from the germline V gene. The CDR3 is 14 residues long. The CDR3 protein is CASSYPRSGYEQYF. The DNA for the CDR3 is TGTGCCAGCAGTTACCCTAGGAGCGGCTACGAGCAGTACTTC.

The chain joins TRBV19 to TRBJ2-1; TRBD2 agrees at 8 bases. Germline V gives CDR1 LNHDA, CDR2 SQIVND (reference sequence). J gave up 12 bases and V 4 bases, and 14 bases lay outside the gene matches. This CDR3 region has 15 residues. The chain's CDR3 is CASSNSGVGGLWQFF. CDR3 coding DNA: TGTGCCAGTAGTAATAGCGGGGTTGGGGGGTTGTGGCAGTTCTTC. Filled out from reference TRBV19 and TRBJ2-1, the complete variable domain reads DGGITQSPKYLFRKEGQNVTLSCEQNLNHDAMYWYRQDPGQGLRLIYYSQIVNDFQKGDIAEGYSVSREKKESFPLTVTSAQKNPTAFYLCASSNSGVGGLWQFFGPGTRLTVL.

This clone appeared a single time. Written as DNA, the CDR3 is TGCGCCAGCAGTTTTCAACCGGGACAAGAAGGCTACACCTTC. This codes for CASSFQPGQEGYTF. The rearrangement joins TRBV5-1 to TRBJ1-2; D is possibly TRBD1 (6 bases). The germline V gene has CDR1 SGHRS and CDR2 YFSETQ. The CDR3 totals 14 residues. V was shortened by 5 bases and J by 8 bases, with 19 bases between the two germline ends.

The genes are TRBV7-8 and TRBJ2-2; D not certain. Trimming pared 3 bases from V and 6 bases from J, leaving 8 bases between. CDR1 SGHVS and CDR2 FQNEAQ come from the germline V gene. The CDR3 length is 13 residues. As DNA, the CDR3 is TGTGCCAGCAGCTTTTTGGGCGCCGGGGAGCTGTTTTTT. Translation gives CASSFLGAGELFF. The complete variable domain, with remaining parts taken from reference TRBV7-8 and TRBJ2-2, reads GAGVSQSPRYKVAKRGQDVALRCDPISGHVSLFWYQQALGQGPEFLTYFQNEAQLDKSGLPSDRFFAERPEGSVSTLKIQRTQQEDSAVYLCASSFLGAGELFFGEGSRLTVL.

This chain connects TRBV6-5 to TRBJ2-7, with 7 bases identical to TRBD2. The J segment lost 2 bases and the V segment lost 2 bases, leaving 3 bases of the junction unmatched. The CDR3 sequence is 14 residues long. The germline V gene has CDR1 MNHEY and CDR2 SVGAGI. The CDR3 DNA is TGTGCCAGCAGTTACGCGGGGGTAGCCTACGAGCAGTACTTC. As protein: CASSYAGVAYEQYF.

The chain joins TRBV11-3 to TRBJ1-1, with TRBD1 as a possible D gene (6 bases). The CDR3 has 15 amino acids. Trimming cost V 5 bases and J 4 bases, with 17 bases left between them. Germline loops: CDR1 SGHNT, CDR2 YENEEA. CDR3 loop: CASSKPSGAPTEAFF. The CDR3 nucleotides are TGTGCCAGCAGCAAACCTTCAGGGGCGCCCACTGAAGCTTTCTTT.

V is TRBV9 and J is TRBJ2-7; tentatively, D is TRBD2 (7 bases). The CDR3 totals 16 residues. The V end lost 3 bases, the J end lost 2 bases, and 18 bases lay between the germline ends. Germline-derived CDR1 and CDR2 are SGDLS and YYNGEE. Here the CDR3 reads CASSEGGRAPAYEQYF. CDR3 sequence (DNA): TGTGCCAGCAGCGAGGGGGGGAGGGCACCCGCCTACGAGCAGTACTTC.

V and J are TRBV28 and TRBJ2-1, with 11 bases aligning to TRBD2. From germline, CDR1 is MDHEN and CDR2 SYDVKM. This CDR3 has 17 residues. The trim removed 6 bases at V and 0 bases at J, leaving 7 bases unmatched. This CDR3 reads CASRVTSGVSSYNEQFF. Written as DNA, the CDR3 is TGTGCCAGCAGGGTGACTAGCGGGGTAAGCTCCTACAATGAGCAGTTCTTC.

The gene calls are TRBV21-1 and TRBJ1-5; the D call of TRBD1 is as the table states it, not checked on the DNA. TRBV21-1 is classified as a pseudogene. The CDR3 length is 22 residues. The CDR3 sequence is CASSKDHTLEKGPPYSNQPQHF. The CDR3 DNA sequence: TGTGCCAGCAGCAAGGACCATACTCTTGAGAAGGGGCCCCCCTATAGCAATCAGCCCCAGCATTTT.

The chain employs TRBV6-5 and TRBJ1-2; possible D gene TRBD1, 6 bases. V was cut by 6 bases and J by 10 bases, with 21 bases left in between. CDR1 MNHEY and CDR2 SVGAGI come from the germline V gene. This CDR3 is 14 amino acids long. This CDR3 is CASRRPEARTDYTF. The CDR3 DNA is TGTGCCAGCAGGAGACCGGAGGCCCGGACAGACTACACCTTC.

This chain joins TRBV10-3 and TRBJ1-2; perhaps TRBD1 as D (5 bases). Trimming stripped 6 bases from V and 2 bases from J, with 16 bases between. This CDR3 is 15 amino acids long. Germline V gives CDR1 ENHRY, CDR2 SYGVKD. The CDR3 DNA follows: TGTGCCATCAGCAAGACGGATCGACAGAACTATGGCTACACCTTC. Protein: CAISKTDRQNYGYTF.

The chain carries TRBV11-3 and TRBJ2-3, with a tentative D call TRBD2 (6 bases). Germline lookup yields CDR1 SGHNT and CDR2 YENEEA. The CDR3 runs to 14 residues. V lost 7 bases and J 0 bases, leaving 11 bases between the germline ends. In DNA, the CDR3 is TGTGCCAGCACCCTCGGGAGAAGCACAGATACGCAGTATTTT. This translates into CASTLGRSTDTQYF. Supplemented by reference TRBV11-3 and TRBJ2-3, the full variable domain reads EAGVVQSPRYKIIEKKQPVAFWCNPISGHNTLYWYLQNLGQGPELLIRYENEEAVDDSQLPKDRFSAERLKGVDSTLKIQPAELGDSAVYLCASTLGRSTDTQYFGPGTRLTVL.

This chain connects TRBV20-1 to TRBJ1-1; possibly TRBD1 for D (5 bases). The CDR3 totals 10 residues. Germline V gene sequence: CDR1 DFQATT, CDR2 SNEGSKA (reference sequence). The V end was cut by 3 bases, the J end by 8 bases, with 7 bases between. For the CDR3, the DNA is TGCAGTGCTAGGGGACTAGAAGCTTTCTTT. Translation: CSARGLEAFF.

CDR3 protein: CASSRHGVNTEAFF. CDR3 sequence (DNA): TGTGCCAGCAGCCGACATGGTGTTAACACTGAAGCTTTCTTT. J is TRBJ1-1 and V is TRBV6-5; no reliable D call. V was shortened by 6 bases and J by 2 bases, with 13 bases between the two germline ends. The CDR3 totals 14 residues. Germline CDR1 is MNHEY and CDR2 is SVGAGI.

The chain combines TRBV5-1 with TRBJ1-3; possibly TRBD1 for D (5 bases). The CDR3 loop spans 18 amino acids. Germline assignment: CDR1 SGHRS and CDR2 YFSETQ. V was clipped by 4 bases and J by 0 bases, with 20 bases between them. CDR3 residues: CASSRDTPDRISGNTIYF. CDR3 nucleotides: TGCGCCAGCAGCCGAGACACTCCCGACAGAATCTCTGGAAACACCATATATTTT.

The gene calls are TRBV7-3 and TRBJ1-2; D may be TRBD1 (5 bases). The CDR3 spans 15 residues. V was clipped by 2 bases and J by 6 bases, with 16 bases between them. Germline CDR1 and CDR2: SGHTA and FQGTGA. The DNA of the CDR3 is TGTGCCAGCAGCTTAGGGGCAGCGAGGATGGATGGCTACACCTTC. Protein product: CASSLGAARMDGYTF.

This chain links TRBV4-1 with TRBJ2-2; 8 nucleotides align to TRBD2. CDR1 is MGHRA, CDR2 YSYEKL, per germline. V was clipped by 1 base and J by 7 bases; unmatched bases: 5. The CDR3 totals 15 residues. CDR3 in amino acids: CASSQAPLAGGELFF. The CDR3 DNA is TGCGCCAGCAGCCAAGCTCCGCTAGCGGGCGGGGAGCTGTTTTTT.